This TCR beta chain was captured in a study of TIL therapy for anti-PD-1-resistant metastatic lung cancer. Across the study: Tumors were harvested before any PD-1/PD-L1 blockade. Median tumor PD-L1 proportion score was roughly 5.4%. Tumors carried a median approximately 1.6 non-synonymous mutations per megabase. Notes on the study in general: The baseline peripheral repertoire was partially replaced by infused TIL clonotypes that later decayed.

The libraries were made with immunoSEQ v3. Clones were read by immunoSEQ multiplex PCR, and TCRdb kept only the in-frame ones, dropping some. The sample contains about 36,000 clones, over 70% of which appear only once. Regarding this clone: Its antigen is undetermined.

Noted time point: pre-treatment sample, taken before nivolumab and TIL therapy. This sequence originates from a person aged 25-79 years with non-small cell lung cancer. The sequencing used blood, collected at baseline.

DNA of the CDR3: TGCGCCAGCAGCTTGTCCCTAGCGGGAGGGCCTGGGAATGAGCAGTTCTTC. Its translation is CASSLSLAGGPGNEQFF. The chain couples TRBV5-1 to TRBJ2-1; the match to TRBD2 covers 12 bases. The CDR3 covers 17 residues. Unmatched junction bases numbered 9, after V lost 1 base and J lost 7 bases. Per the germline V gene, CDR1 is SGHRS and CDR2 is YFSETQ. The full variable domain, with the rest looked up from reference TRBV5-1 and TRBJ2-1, is KAGVTQTPRYLIKTRGQQVTLSCSPISGHRSVSWYQQTPGQGLQFLFEYFSETQRNKGNFPGRFSGRQFSNSRSEMNVSTLELGDSALYLCASSLSLAGGPGNEQFFGPGTRLTVL.